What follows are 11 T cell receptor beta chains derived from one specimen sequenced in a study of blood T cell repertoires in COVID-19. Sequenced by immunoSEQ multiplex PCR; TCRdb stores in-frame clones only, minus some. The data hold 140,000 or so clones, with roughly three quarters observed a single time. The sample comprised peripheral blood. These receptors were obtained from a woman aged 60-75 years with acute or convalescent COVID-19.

This CDR3 reads CASVDRVGSTEAFF. CDR3 nucleotides: TGTGCCAGTGTGGACAGGGTGGGAAGCACTGAAGCTTTCTTT. The chain joins TRBV2 to TRBJ1-1; 8 bases are shared with TRBD1. CDR3 size: 14 residues. CDR1 is SNHLY and CDR2 is FYNNEI in the germline V gene. Trimming cost V 9 bases and J 4 bases; bases outside gene matches: 10.

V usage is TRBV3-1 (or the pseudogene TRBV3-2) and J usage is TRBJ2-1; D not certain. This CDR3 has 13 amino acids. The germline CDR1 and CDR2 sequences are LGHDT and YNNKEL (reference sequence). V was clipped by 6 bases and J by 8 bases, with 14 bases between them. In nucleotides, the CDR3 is TGTGCCAGCAGGTTGGCCAATGTTGATGAGCAGTTCTTC. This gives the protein CASRLANVDEQFF.

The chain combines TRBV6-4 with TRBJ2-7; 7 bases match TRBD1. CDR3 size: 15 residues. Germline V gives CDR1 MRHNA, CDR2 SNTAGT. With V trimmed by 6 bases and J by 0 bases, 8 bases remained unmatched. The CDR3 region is CASRGHRGSSYEQYF. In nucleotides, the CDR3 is TGTGCCAGCAGGGGACACAGGGGATCCTCCTACGAGCAGTACTTC.

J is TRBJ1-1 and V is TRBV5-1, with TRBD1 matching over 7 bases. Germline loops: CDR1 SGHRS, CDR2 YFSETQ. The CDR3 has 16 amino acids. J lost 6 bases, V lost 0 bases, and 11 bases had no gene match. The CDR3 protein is CASSLGGQRDSSEAFF. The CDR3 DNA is TGCGCCAGCAGCTTGGGCGGCCAACGGGACAGCTCTGAAGCTTTCTTT.

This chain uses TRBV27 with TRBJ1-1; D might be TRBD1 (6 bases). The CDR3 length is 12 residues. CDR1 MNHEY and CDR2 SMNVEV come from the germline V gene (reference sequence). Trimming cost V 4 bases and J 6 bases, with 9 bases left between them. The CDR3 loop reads CASSCGGAEAFF. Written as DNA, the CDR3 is TGTGCCAGCAGTTGTGGGGGCGCTGAAGCTTTCTTT.

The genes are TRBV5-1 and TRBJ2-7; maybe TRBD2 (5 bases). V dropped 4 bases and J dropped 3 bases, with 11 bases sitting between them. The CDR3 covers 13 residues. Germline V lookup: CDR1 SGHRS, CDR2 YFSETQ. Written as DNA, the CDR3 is TGCGCCAGCAGCGCGGGCGAGGGCTACGAGCAGTACTTC. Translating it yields CASSAGEGYEQYF.

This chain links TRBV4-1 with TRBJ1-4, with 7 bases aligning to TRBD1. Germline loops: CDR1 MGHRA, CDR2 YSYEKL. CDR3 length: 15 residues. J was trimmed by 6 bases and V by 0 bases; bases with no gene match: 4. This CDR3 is CASSQDGGGDEKLFF. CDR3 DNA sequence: TGCGCCAGCAGCCAAGATGGAGGGGGCGATGAAAAACTGTTTTTT.

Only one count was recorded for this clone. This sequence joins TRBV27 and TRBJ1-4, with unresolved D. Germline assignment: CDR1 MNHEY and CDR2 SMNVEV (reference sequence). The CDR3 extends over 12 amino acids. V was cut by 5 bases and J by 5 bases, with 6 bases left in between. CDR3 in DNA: TGTGCCAGCAGTCGGGTGAATGAAAAACTGTTTTTT. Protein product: CASSRVNEKLFF.

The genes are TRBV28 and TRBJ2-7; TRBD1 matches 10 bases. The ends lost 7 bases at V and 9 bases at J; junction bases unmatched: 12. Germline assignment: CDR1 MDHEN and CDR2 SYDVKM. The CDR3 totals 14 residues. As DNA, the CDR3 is TGTGCCAGCAATAACCGGGACAGGGGAAAGGGGCAGTACTTC. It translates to CASNNRDRGKGQYF.

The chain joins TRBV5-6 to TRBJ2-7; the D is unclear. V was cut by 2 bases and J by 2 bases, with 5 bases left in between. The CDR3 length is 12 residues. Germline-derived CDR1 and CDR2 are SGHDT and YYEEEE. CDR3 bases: TGTGCCAGCAGCTTTTCAGCCTACGAGCAGTACTTC. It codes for CASSFSAYEQYF.

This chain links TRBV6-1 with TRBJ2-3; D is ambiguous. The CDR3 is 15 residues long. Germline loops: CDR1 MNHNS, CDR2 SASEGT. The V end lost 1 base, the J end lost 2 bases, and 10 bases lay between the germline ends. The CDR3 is CASSEGGRITDTQYF. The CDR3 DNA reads TGTGCCAGCAGTGAAGGTGGCAGGATCACAGATACGCAGTATTTT.